The present T cell receptor beta chain was sequenced within a study of cytomegalovirus exposure and HLA in healthy donors (dated by TCRdb to 2015 to 2018). Regarding the research as a whole: According to a later analysis, one platform produced both the 100 to 150 validation repertoires and the approximately 670 repertoires of the first cohort. The aim of the study was to test whether cataloging public T cell receptors could identify signatures of past pathogen exposure. Along with the roughly 700-subject first cohort, a separate validation cohort of 120 different subjects was used. The study combined high-throughput TCR immunosequencing, statistical association of individual TCRs with disease status, and machine learning to predict cytomegalovirus infection status. Study-level results and caveats: A total of roughly 160 TCR beta chains were listed by the study as associated with cytomegalovirus. Three of the identified cytomegalovirus-associated TCR beta chains were confirmed in vitro to be specific for cytomegalovirus antigens. A later analysis found that TCRs clustered in the first cohort also tended to co-occur in the 120 or so validation repertoires, with approximately 93% of cluster scores above 0. Most TCR sequences were seen in very few donors, while some public TCRs were found in many individuals. A later analysis lacked HLA typing for the validation cohort, so it scored co-occurrence in that cohort across all 120 or so repertoires. Cytomegalovirus status was reported to be diagnosed by the classifier with high specificity and sensitivity in both the original and validation cohorts. The authors suggested that the approach could potentially be extended to other disease states and immunological phenotypes.

Library preparation was by the immunoSEQ multiplex PCR assay. The source study handled its data this way. To diagnose cytomegalovirus status from the catalog of TCR beta chain sequences, a statistical classification framework was built. TCRdb took over this immuneACCESS table, retaining in-frame rearrangements with V and J assigned. Such tables are incomplete; in checked studies, under half of the missing clones stem from an unresolved V gene, and the remainder is unexplained. The D gene and trimming were derived from the DNA, and the V and J assignments and clone size from that table. Recorded for this sample are about 49,000 clones; about 90% of them occurred a single time. The ten largest clones capture more than 1.4% of the sample. Separate from the approximately 700-subject first cohort, the validation cohort of 120 subjects was the group to which the donors belonged. In the case of this clone: Its antigen target is currently unknown. No clone much larger than this one lies a single base away; base qualities are absent.

Reading the germline V gene gives CDR1 SQVTM and CDR2 ANQGSEA. V and J lose 6 bases and 2 bases, and a span of 14 bases separates them. From the cysteine up to the phenylalanine, the CDR3 has a length of 13 residues. Left in the record is the CDR3 DNA by itself, 39 bases read in frame from the first base. The TCR originated in a man younger than 35 in good health and CMV-seronegative. Sequencing was carried out using PBMCs. The rearrangement joined TRBV29-1 to TRBJ2-7; the D gene is unclear. Here is the DNA: TGCAGCGTGGCCCAAGGAGAGGCCTACGAGCAGTACTTC. It specifies CSVAQGEAYEQYF.